The 31 T cell receptor beta chains given below trace back to one sample, sequenced in a study of blood T cell repertoires in COVID-19. Repertoires were generated with immunoSEQ multiplex PCR, while TCRdb's copy carries only in-frame clones and drops some. The repertoire holds 200,000 to 250,000 clones, with approximately 84% as singletons. Sequencing was performed on peripheral blood. These TCRs come from a woman aged 80 or older with acute or convalescent COVID-19.

Comments on this clone: At one end, the junction sequence differs from germline, possibly due to a read error. V gene TRBV5-1 combines with J gene TRBJ1-1; 7 bases are a match to TRBD1. Looked up from germline, CDR1 is SGHRS and CDR2 is YFSETQ. The CDR3 runs 15 residues. The CDR3 region has the DNA TGCGCCAGCACCTTGGAACAGGGGAAGAACACTGAAGCTTTCTTT. Its protein is CASTLEQGKNTEAFF.

This chain uses TRBV2 with TRBJ1-4; 8 bases are a match to TRBD1. CDR1 is SNHLY, CDR2 FYNNEI, per germline. This CDR3 is 15 amino acids long. J was trimmed by 4 bases and V by 7 bases; bases with no gene match: 8. The CDR3 spells CASKERTGSNEKLFF. The CDR3 DNA is TGTGCCAGCAAGGAAAGGACAGGGAGTAATGAAAAACTGTTTTTT.

The V and J genes are TRBV28 and TRBJ1-6; TRBD1 is a possible D gene (5 bases). Germline CDR1 is MDHEN and CDR2 is SYDVKM. The CDR3 runs to 12 residues. Deletions cut 8 bases from V and 7 bases from J, with 9 bases between. CDR3 nucleotide sequence: TGTGCCAGCCAAACAGGCAATTCACCCCTCCACTTT. Encoded protein: CASQTGNSPLHF.

This clone was picked up a small number of times. V usage is TRBV25-1 and J usage is TRBJ2-5; the D gene is possibly TRBD2 (6 bases). The germline CDR1 and CDR2 sequences are MGHDK and SYGVNS. The germline V and J ends were trimmed by 0 bases and 5 bases, with 13 bases remaining between them. The CDR3 is made up of 15 amino acids. This CDR3 is CASSEYSAGRETQYF. The CDR3 DNA sequence: TGTGCCAGCAGTGAATATTCGGCGGGACGGGAGACCCAGTACTTC.

Only one count was recorded for this clone. A single base separates this from a much larger clone, so it may be a read error. The chain carries TRBV6-5 and TRBJ2-7; 10 nucleotides agree with TRBD1. The trim removed 7 bases at V and 3 bases at J, leaving 3 bases unmatched. Germline values: CDR1 MNHEY, CDR2 SVGAGI. The CDR3 is 13 residues long. For the CDR3, the DNA is TGTGCCAGCACCAGGACAGGGGGCTACGAGCAGTACTTC. This encodes CASTRTGGYEQYF.

A word on this clone: Other DNA sequences of this sample code for an identical CDR3. The chain is built from TRBV5-1 and TRBJ1-5; D unresolved. The ends were cut back, 0 bases at V and 4 bases at J, with 8 bases in the middle. Germline V gives CDR1 SGHRS, CDR2 YFSETQ. The CDR3 runs 14 residues. The CDR3 here is CASSLDGLNQPQHF. The DNA for the CDR3 is TGCGCCAGCAGCTTGGACGGACTAAATCAGCCCCAGCATTTT. Combining the CDR3 with reference TRBV5-1 and TRBJ1-5 gives the whole variable domain KAGVTQTPRYLIKTRGQQVTLSCSPISGHRSVSWYQQTPGQGLQFLFEYFSETQRNKGNFPGRFSGRQFSNSRSEMNVSTLELGDSALYLCASSLDGLNQPQHFGDGTRLSIL.

This chain uses TRBV10-3 with TRBJ2-5; D call uncertain. This CDR3 region has 15 residues. V lost 0 bases and J 5 bases, leaving 13 bases between the germline ends. The germline gives CDR1 ENHRY, CDR2 SYGVKD. DNA for the CDR3: TGTGCCATCAGTGAGTCGAGAGACTTCGCGGAGACCCAGTACTTC. Its translation is CAISESRDFAETQYF.

The V and J genes are TRBV27 and TRBJ2-3; D is possibly TRBD2 (5 bases). Germline lookup yields CDR1 MNHEY and CDR2 SMNVEV (reference sequence). The CDR3 is 15 amino acids. Deletions cut 3 bases from V and 4 bases from J, with 14 bases between. DNA for the CDR3: TGTGCCAGCAGTTTCAAGAGCGGAGGCCCAGATACGCAGTATTTT. Translation: CASSFKSGGPDTQYF.

The chain is built from TRBV9 and TRBJ1-4, with 9 nucleotides matching TRBD1. CDR3 size: 17 residues. With V trimmed by 0 bases and J by 6 bases, 9 bases remained unmatched. CDR1 and CDR2 from the germline V gene are SGDLS and YYNGEE. The DNA of the CDR3 is TGTGCCAGCAGCGTAGGTTTATGGGGACAGGGCTATGAAAAACTGTTTTTT. Its translation is CASSVGLWGQGYEKLFF.

This clone was counted many times. The CDR3 loop is CASSTTGSSYEQYF. CDR3 DNA: TGTGCCAGTAGTACCACAGGTTCCTCCTACGAGCAGTACTTC. V and J are TRBV19 and TRBJ2-7; weak D call: TRBD1 (5 bases). CDR1 LNHDA and CDR2 SQIVND come from the germline V gene (reference sequence). The CDR3 loop spans 14 amino acids. V lost 4 bases and J 0 bases, leaving 10 bases between the germline ends.

The rearrangement links TRBV12-1 to TRBJ2-1; the table's D call TRBD2 went unverified against the DNA. TRBV12-1 is a documented pseudogene. This CDR3 is built from 17 residues. CDR3 in DNA: TGTGCCAGCAGCAAAGCCCGGCGCAAACGGGGGTACAATGAGCAGTTCTTC. This gives the protein CASSKARRKRGYNEQFF.

The rearrangement joins TRBV6-2 or TRBV6-3 to TRBJ2-3, with no clear D. The CDR3 covers 14 residues. V shed 2 bases and J shed 3 bases, with 9 bases lying between them. Per germline, CDR1 MNHEY and CDR2 SVGEGT. Written as DNA, the CDR3 is TGTGCCAGCAGTTACGAGTTAGCTACAGATACGCAGTATTTT. Amino acid sequence: CASSYELATDTQYF.

This clone appeared a single time. V is TRBV7-9 and J is TRBJ1-1, with D perhaps TRBD1 (6 bases). This CDR3 region has 15 residues. V lost 5 bases and J 5 bases, leaving 18 bases between the germline ends. The germline CDR1 and CDR2 sequences are SEHNR and FQNEAQ (reference sequence). The CDR3 reads CASSPIGGGGTEAFF. DNA for the CDR3: TGTGCCAGCAGCCCTATAGGGGGGGGCGGAACTGAAGCTTTCTTT.

The chain has TRBV7-9 and TRBJ1-4; 9 nucleotides match TRBD1. V lost 2 bases, J lost 5 bases, and 3 bases stayed unmatched. CDR3 length: 15 amino acids. Germline V gene data show CDR1 as SEHNR and CDR2 as FQNEAQ (reference sequence). DNA of the CDR3: TGTGCCAGCAGCTTATCGGGACAGGGAAATGAAAAACTGTTTTTT. Protein product: CASSLSGQGNEKLFF.

This clone was picked up one time. The J gene is TRBJ1-2, the V gene TRBV7-2; TRBD1 aligns across 7 bases. The ends lost 5 bases at V and 3 bases at J; junction bases unmatched: 3. CDR3 length: 13 amino acids. Germline CDR1 is SGHTA and CDR2 is FQGNSA. CDR3 amino acids: CASSAGQYYGYTF. The CDR3 nucleotides read TGTGCCAGCAGCGCGGGACAGTACTATGGCTACACCTTC.

The gene calls are TRBV10-3 and TRBJ2-7, with D possibly being TRBD1 (6 bases). There are 12 residues in the CDR3. From germline, CDR1 is ENHRY and CDR2 SYGVKD. The V end lost 6 bases, the J end lost 4 bases, and 10 bases lay between the germline ends. The CDR3 is CAISQQGYEQYF. CDR3 sequence (DNA): TGTGCCATCAGCCAGCAGGGGTACGAGCAGTACTTC.

A single count supports this clone. The V call is TRBV6-1, the J call TRBJ2-2; D unclear. CDR1 is MNHNS, CDR2 SASEGT, per germline. Trimming stripped 2 bases from V and 6 bases from J, with 10 bases between. The CDR3 length is 14 residues. CDR3 nucleotide sequence: TGTGCCAGCAGTGAAACAACCGCTGCCGGGGAGCTGTTTTTT. Its translation is CASSETTAAGELFF.

The chain links TRBV18 to TRBJ2-3, with D possibly being TRBD2 (5 bases). Germline CDR1 and CDR2: KGHSH and LQKENI. This CDR3 is built from 18 residues. V was clipped by 5 bases and J by 0 bases, with 21 bases between them. The DNA for the CDR3 is TGTGCCAGCTCAAAAACCCGATTTGGGAGCGGCAGCACAGATACGCAGTATTTT. Residues: CASSKTRFGSGSTDTQYF.

The chain joins TRBV7-6 to TRBJ1-4; 10 bases are shared with TRBD1. Germline trimming cut 5 bases from V and 8 bases from J; bases unmatched to any gene: 8. This CDR3 spans 15 amino acids. Germline loops: CDR1 SGHVS, CDR2 FNYEAQ. Here the CDR3 DNA reads TGTGCCAGCAGCAATCGGGACAGGGGTGGGGAAAAACTGTTTTTT. This encodes CASSNRDRGGEKLFF. Full variable domain (remainder filled in from reference TRBV7-6 and TRBJ1-4): GAGVSQSPRYKVTKRGQDVALRCDPISGHVSLYWYRQALGQGPEFLTYFNYEAQQDKSGLPNDRFSAERPEGSISTLTIQRTEQRDSAMYRCASSNRDRGGEKLFFGSGTQLSVL.

This rearrangement joins TRBV19 to TRBJ2-3; TRBD2 matches 10 bases. CDR3 length equals 16 residues. CDR1 LNHDA and CDR2 SQIVND come from the germline V gene (reference sequence). V trimming: 1 base; J trimming: 1 base; junction bases outside the gene matches: 2. The CDR3 region is CASSIALAGGTDTQYF. The CDR3 DNA reads TGTGCCAGTAGTATAGCGCTAGCGGGGGGCACAGATACGCAGTATTTT.

The genes are TRBV9 and TRBJ1-6; TRBD1 might be the D (6 bases). The germline V and J ends were trimmed by 0 bases and 7 bases, with 14 bases remaining between them. The germline gives CDR1 SGDLS, CDR2 YYNGEE. The CDR3 runs 16 residues. CDR3 protein: CASSVVDSPSNSPLHF. The CDR3 DNA sequence: TGTGCCAGCAGCGTAGTGGACAGTCCGTCCAATTCACCCCTCCACTTT.

This clone was counted a single time. The V gene is TRBV24-1, the J gene TRBJ2-1, with 7 bases identical to TRBD2. The germline V gene encodes CDR1 KGHDR and CDR2 SFDVKD. The length of the CDR3 is 15 residues. The J segment lost 7 bases and the V segment lost 3 bases, leaving 8 bases of the junction unmatched. The CDR3, as DNA: TGTGCCACCAGTGATAGAGTGGGAGGGGCGAATGAGCAGTTCTTC. This translates into CATSDRVGGANEQFF.

The gene calls are TRBV7-2 and TRBJ2-2, with a possible D match to TRBD2 (5 bases). The CDR3 length is 14 residues. The germline V and J ends were trimmed by 1 base and 6 bases, with 9 bases remaining between them. The germline gives CDR1 SGHTA, CDR2 FQGNSA. The CDR3, as DNA: TGTGCCAGCAGCTTAGAACAAGCGGCCGGGGAGCTGTTTTTT. This gives the protein CASSLEQAAGELFF.

The V gene is TRBV11-2, the J gene TRBJ1-1; TRBD1 might be the D (5 bases). CDR1 and CDR2 from the germline V gene are SGHAT and FQNNGV. The CDR3 spans 16 residues. Trimming shortened V by 5 bases and J by 5 bases, and 21 bases separated the two germline ends. The CDR3 nucleotides are TGTGCCAGCAGCATGGACAAATTCGACTTGTGGACTGAAGCTTTCTTT. It specifies CASSMDKFDLWTEAFF.

The rearrangement uses TRBV12-5 and TRBJ1-1; D uncertain. V lost 1 base and J 5 bases, leaving 11 bases between the germline ends. CDR1 and CDR2 from the germline V gene are LGHNT and FRNRAP. The CDR3 covers 14 residues. The CDR3 coding sequence is TGTGCTAGTGGTTTGGGGTTCGGAGGGACTGAAGCTTTCTTT. As protein: CASGLGFGGTEAFF.

The chain is built from TRBV7-2 and TRBJ2-6, with D perhaps TRBD1 (6 bases). The CDR3 sequence is 15 residues long. Trimming stripped 6 bases from V and 4 bases from J, with 13 bases between. Germline V gene sequence: CDR1 SGHTA, CDR2 FQGNSA. The CDR3 region is CASRKTGNGANVLTF. The CDR3 coding sequence is TGTGCCAGCAGGAAAACAGGGAACGGGGCCAACGTCCTGACTTTC.

This sequence joins TRBV5-1 and TRBJ1-1, with TRBD1 matching 8 bases. In germline, CDR1 is SGHRS, CDR2 YFSETQ. This CDR3 has 16 amino acids. With V trimmed by 4 bases and J by 0 bases, 8 bases remained unmatched. CDR3 in amino acids: CASSPGTGLLNTEAFF. The CDR3 DNA is TGCGCCAGCAGCCCCGGGACAGGCCTTTTGAACACTGAAGCTTTCTTT.

This clone was found once. The chain recombines TRBV5-1 with TRBJ1-2, with D hard to call. CDR3 length equals 12 residues. Trimming left V 2 bases short and J 7 bases short, with 9 bases between. Germline V gene sequence: CDR1 SGHRS, CDR2 YFSETQ. CDR3: CASSFEGGGYTF. Written as DNA, the CDR3 is TGCGCCAGCAGCTTCGAGGGTGGTGGCTACACCTTC.

This chain links TRBV19 with TRBJ1-1; 11 bases align to TRBD1. V gave up 5 bases and J gave up 8 bases; unmatched junction bases: 13. Germline V CDR1 and CDR2: LNHDA, SQIVND (reference sequence). CDR3 length: 16 residues. The CDR3 reads CASSSPRTGGRGEAFF. CDR3 nucleotide sequence: TGTGCCAGTAGTTCGCCTCGGACAGGGGGCCGGGGGGAAGCTTTCTTT.

The table lists this clone with a count of one. V and J are TRBV9 and TRBJ1-3; D ambiguous. CDR1 and CDR2 (germline): SGDLS, YYNGEE. V gave up 0 bases and J gave up 9 bases, with 25 bases separating them. CDR3 length: 18 amino acids. The CDR3 DNA reads TGTGCCAGCAGCGTAGTCCCCCAGCCGCAGGCCCCCGAAGGCACCATATATTTT. Translating gives CASSVVPQPQAPEGTIYF.

The chain employs TRBV9 and TRBJ2-1, with D uncertain. The CDR3 is 13 residues long. Germline V gives CDR1 SGDLS, CDR2 YYNGEE. Trimming left V 0 bases short and J 7 bases short, with 8 bases between. The CDR3 loop is CASSVDRRNEQFF. The CDR3 DNA sequence: TGTGCCAGCAGCGTAGACAGAAGGAATGAGCAGTTCTTC. The full variable domain, with the rest looked up from reference TRBV9 and TRBJ2-1, is DSGVTQTPKHLITATGQRVTLRCSPRSGDLSVYWYQQSLDQGLQFLIQYYNGEERAKGNILERFSAQQFPDLHSELNLSSLELGDSALYFCASSVDRRNEQFFGPGTRLTVL.